This T cell receptor (beta chain) is from a study of technical replicates of blood from several donors. Deletions cut 2 bases from V and 0 bases from J, with 10 bases between. The CDR3 consists of 15 residues. Germline V gene lookup returns CDR1 SEHNR and CDR2 FQNEAQ (reference sequence). Produced via immunoSEQ multiplex PCR; TCRdb's table is partial and in-frame only. The sample lists about 70,000 clones, roughly 92% seen once, with approximately 0.4% in the top ten. J is TRBJ1-2 and V is TRBV7-9; D may be TRBD1 (5 bases). The sequence was obtained from a human donor in good health. Sequences were obtained from T cells isolated from PBMCs. The CDR3 loop is CASSLYLTANYGYTF. CDR3 DNA sequence: TGTGCCAGCAGCTTATATCTGACAGCTAACTATGGCTACACCTTC.